This TCR beta chain was identified during a study of T cell repertoires in cytomegalovirus infection (dated by TCRdb to about 2019). Broadly, across the study: Peptide stimulations targeted recently identified HLA-C-restricted CMV epitopes, whose presentation resists viral immunomodulation, together with well-studied HLA-B-restricted epitopes. Donor HLA type was relevant to the analysis, as public TCR beta signatures indicated carriage of CMV infection together with the matching HLA type. Broad study findings and their caveats: In both this cohort and an independent roughly 330-donor cohort, the cumulative frequency of public TCR beta family members distinguished carriers of CMV infection plus the relevant HLA type. The ex vivo response was dominated by HLA-C-restricted CMV-specific TCR beta clonotypes, and the single most frequent clonotype in two of eight donors was supplied by these HLA-C-restricted clonotypes.

These reads were obtained on an Illumina HiSeq 1500. TCRdb trimmed the raw reads at Q25, called clones with MiXCR and kept productive beta chains. Every distinct CDR3 protein forms one entry, paired with its most common genes and DNA. The sample profile shows approximately 990,000 distinct CDR3 sequences; around 30% of them were found once. The top ten constitute 11% to 15% of the sample. The treatment or condition label here, explained by the study, means: in vitro stimulation with specific CMV peptide epitopes to enrich CMV-specific T cells. Cut back by 4 bases and 5 bases, the V and J ends lie 12 bases apart. The germline V gene provides CDR1 SGHTA and CDR2 FQGNSA. The CDR3 contains 14 residues, cysteine and phenylalanine counted. Kept here is only the CDR3 DNA, which spans 42 bases and is read in frame from base 1. Turning to this clonotype: What antigen it recognizes has not been identified. It has no much larger one-base neighbor in the sample; base qualities were not kept.

The sequence joins TRBV7-2 to TRBJ1-5; the D gene assignment is ambiguous. The sequences come from cultured CD8+ T cells from PBMCs, collected from culture after CMV antigen stimulation. This receptor was obtained from a human donor in good health (CMV status not recorded). Some clones in this sample may be carry-over from other donors' samples. The CDR3 sequence is CASSYGGGDQPQHF. At the DNA level, the sequence is TGTGCCAGCAGCTATGGCGGAGGCGATCAGCCCCAGCATTTT.